The present T cell receptor beta chain was sequenced within a study of shared clonotypes between healthy human individuals. Sequenced by immunoSEQ multiplex PCR; TCRdb stores in-frame clones only, minus some. The data hold about 1.5 million clones, with roughly 96% observed a single time. The germline gives CDR1 MDHEN, CDR2 SYDVKM. CDR3 length equals 12 residues. This chain uses TRBV28 with TRBJ2-5; no firm D call. The end of the DNA fits TRBJ2-7 better, so the J call may be wrong. What was sequenced was naive CD4+ T cells sorted from blood. The subset: CD45RA+ positively selected. The TCR was taken from a young man in good health. In nucleotides, the CDR3 is TGTGCCAGCAGTTTCGTCTCCTACGAGCAGTACTTC. Translating it yields CASSFVSYEQYF.